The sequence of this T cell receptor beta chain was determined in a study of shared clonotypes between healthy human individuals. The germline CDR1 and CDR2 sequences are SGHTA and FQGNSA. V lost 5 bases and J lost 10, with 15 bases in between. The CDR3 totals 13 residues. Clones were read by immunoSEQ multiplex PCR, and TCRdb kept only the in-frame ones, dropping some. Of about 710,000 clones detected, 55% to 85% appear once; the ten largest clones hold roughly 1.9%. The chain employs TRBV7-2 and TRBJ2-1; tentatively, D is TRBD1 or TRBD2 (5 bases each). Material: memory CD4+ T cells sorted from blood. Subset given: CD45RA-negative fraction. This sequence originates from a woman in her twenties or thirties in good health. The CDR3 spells CASSPGRTREQFF. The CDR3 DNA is TGTGCCAGCAGCCCGGGACGAACTAGAGAGCAGTTCTTC.